A single sample gave rise to the 9 T cell receptor beta chains below, sequenced in a study of T cells in Graves' hyperthyroidism and ophthalmopathy. TCR beta CDR3 sequences were amplified from RNA transcripts. First-round RT-PCR of the TCR CDR3 relied on the HTBI primer set. TCRdb passed the multiplex PCR reads through MiXCR, listing each CDR3 protein once. The repertoire holds some 510,000 distinct CDR3 sequences, with about a fifth as singletons. Material: blood. All receptors come from a man aged 18-30 years with Graves' hyperthyroidism.

The gene calls are TRBV7-2 and TRBJ2-5; 8 bases agree with TRBD1. The J segment lost 3 bases and the V segment lost 2 bases, leaving 5 bases of the junction unmatched. Germline V gives CDR1 SGHTA, CDR2 FQGNSA. The CDR3 has 15 residues. The DNA of the CDR3 is TGTGCCAGCAGCTTAAACAGGGGGATGGAAGAGACCCAGTACTTC. As protein: CASSLNRGMEETQYF.

Points on this clonotype: This may be a read error, as it is one base from a much larger clone. J is TRBJ1-5 and V is TRBV15; no clear D. Germline-derived CDR1 and CDR2 are LNHNV and YYDKDF (reference sequence). The CDR3 totals 15 residues. CDR3 in DNA: TGTGCCACCGGCAGAGATCGCGGGGATAGTCAGCCCCAGCATTTT. The encoded protein is CATGRDRGDSQPQHF.

This clonotype was seen many times. The chain employs TRBV28 and TRBJ2-2; D remains unclear. Germline CDR1 reads MDHEN; CDR2 reads SYDVKM. The CDR3 contains 15 residues. V was clipped by 3 bases and J by 6 bases, with 14 bases between them. CDR3 bases: TGTGCCAGCAGTTTCAGAGGACGGGTTGCCGGGGAGCTGTTTTTT. Encoded protein: CASSFRGRVAGELFF.

This rearrangement joins TRBV12-3 or TRBV12-4 to TRBJ1-1, with 7 bases matching TRBD1. This CDR3 is built from 15 residues. V was clipped by 3 bases and J by 8 bases; unmatched bases: 12. This CDR3 is CASSFVAHRGGEAFF. The CDR3 nucleotides are TGTGCCAGCAGTTTTGTCGCCCACAGGGGTGGGGAAGCTTTCTTT.

Many counts were recorded for this clonotype. The chain combines TRBV20-1 with TRBJ2-7; TRBD2 matches 7 bases. V was pared by 5 bases and J by 0 bases, with 10 bases of the junction left unmatched. CDR1 is DFQATT and CDR2 is SNEGSKA in the germline V gene (reference sequence). CDR3 length: 15 amino acids. CDR3 bases: TGCAGTGCTCCATCCCTGCGGGGGAACTCCTACGAGCAGTACTTC. Its protein product is CSAPSLRGNSYEQYF.

This clonotype was seen a few times. This CDR3 is CSVEGGSGANVLTF. The CDR3 coding sequence is TGCAGCGTTGAAGGGGGGTCCGGGGCCAACGTCCTGACTTTC. The chain uses TRBV29-1 and TRBJ2-6; D could derive from TRBD1 or TRBD2 (5 bases each). In germline, CDR1 is SQVTM, CDR2 ANQGSEA. Deletions cut 1 base from V and 4 bases from J, with 8 bases between. The CDR3 covers 14 residues.

The rearrangement links TRBV6-1 to TRBJ1-5, with a weak D call TRBD1 (5 bases). V lost 2 bases to trimming and J lost 5 bases, with 7 bases between them. This CDR3 has 13 amino acids. The germline V gene encodes CDR1 MNHNS and CDR2 SASEGT. The CDR3 loop reads CASSEQGDQPQHF. CDR3 bases: TGTGCCAGCAGTGAACAGGGAGATCAGCCCCAGCATTTT.

This clonotype occurred many times. The genes are TRBV2 and TRBJ1-1, with a possible D match to TRBD1 (5 bases). The CDR3 has 16 amino acids. From germline, CDR1 is SNHLY and CDR2 FYNNEI. V dropped 1 base and J dropped 4 bases, with 16 bases sitting between them. CDR3 region: CASSEGGRRGSTEAFF. The DNA of the CDR3 is TGTGCCAGCAGTGAAGGGGGACGGCGGGGAAGCACTGAAGCTTTCTTT.

The sample holds many counts of this clonotype. The genes are TRBV12-3 or TRBV12-4 and TRBJ1-2; no clear D gene. The CDR3 is 13 amino acids. V dropped 1 base and J dropped 7 bases, with 10 bases sitting between them. The CDR3 nucleotides are TGTGCCAGCAGTTTAGGGACGGAGGCTGGCTACACCTTC. This encodes CASSLGTEAGYTF.